This T cell receptor (beta chain) was sequenced during a study of OX40 agonist ivuxolimab in advanced cancers. At the level of the study: Cohort: 80% to 90% men, mean age about 60, aged about 23 to 79. Broader study findings: Expanded clones tended on average to be more numerous among CD8+ T cells than CD4+. Which antigen the expanded peripheral T cells recognized is unknown.

It was autoimmune disease history or systemic immunosuppression that excluded patients. This CDR3 is 14 amino acids long. V lost 0 bases to trimming and J lost 6 bases, with 11 bases between them. Germline values: CDR1 SGHTA, CDR2 FQGNSA. A word on this clone: Its antigen is still unknown.

Sequencing used immunoSEQ multiplex PCR; TCRdb keeps in-frame clones, though not all of them. The data hold around 76,000 clones, with more than 75% observed a single time. Sequenced here: CD4+ or CD8+ T cells sorted from blood, sampled in a trial of the OX40 agonist ivuxolimab. The genes are TRBV7-2 and TRBJ1-2; possibly TRBD1 for D (6 bases). The sequence was obtained from an adult with an advanced solid tumor such as melanoma, head and neck, liver or kidney cancer. The CDR3 DNA sequence: TGTGCCAGCAGCTTAGCCTGGACAGAGGATGGCTACACCTTC. Translating it yields CASSLAWTEDGYTF. The full variable domain, its missing parts supplied by reference TRBV7-2 and TRBJ1-2, is GAGVSQSPSNKVTEKGKDVELRCDPISGHTALYWYRQSLGQGLEFLIYFQGNSAPDKSGLPSDRFSAERTGGSVSTLTIQRTQQEDSAVYLCASSLAWTEDGYTFGSGTRLTVV.